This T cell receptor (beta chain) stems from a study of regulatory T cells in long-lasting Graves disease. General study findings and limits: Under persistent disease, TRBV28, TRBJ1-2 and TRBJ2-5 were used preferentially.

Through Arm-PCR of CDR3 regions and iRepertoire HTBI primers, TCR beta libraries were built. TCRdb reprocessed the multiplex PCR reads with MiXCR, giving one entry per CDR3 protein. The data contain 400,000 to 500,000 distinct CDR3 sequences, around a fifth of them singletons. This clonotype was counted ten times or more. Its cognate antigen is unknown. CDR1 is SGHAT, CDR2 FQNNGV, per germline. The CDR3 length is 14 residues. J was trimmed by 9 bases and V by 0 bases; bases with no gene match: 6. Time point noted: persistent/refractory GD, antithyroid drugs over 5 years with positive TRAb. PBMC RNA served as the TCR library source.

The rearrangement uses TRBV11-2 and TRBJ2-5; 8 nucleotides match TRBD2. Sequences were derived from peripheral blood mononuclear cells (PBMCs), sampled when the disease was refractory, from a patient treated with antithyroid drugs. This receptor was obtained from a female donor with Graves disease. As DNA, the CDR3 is TGTGCCAGCAGCTTAGAAGCGGCGGGGGGTGCCCAGTACTTC. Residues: CASSLEAAGGAQYF.